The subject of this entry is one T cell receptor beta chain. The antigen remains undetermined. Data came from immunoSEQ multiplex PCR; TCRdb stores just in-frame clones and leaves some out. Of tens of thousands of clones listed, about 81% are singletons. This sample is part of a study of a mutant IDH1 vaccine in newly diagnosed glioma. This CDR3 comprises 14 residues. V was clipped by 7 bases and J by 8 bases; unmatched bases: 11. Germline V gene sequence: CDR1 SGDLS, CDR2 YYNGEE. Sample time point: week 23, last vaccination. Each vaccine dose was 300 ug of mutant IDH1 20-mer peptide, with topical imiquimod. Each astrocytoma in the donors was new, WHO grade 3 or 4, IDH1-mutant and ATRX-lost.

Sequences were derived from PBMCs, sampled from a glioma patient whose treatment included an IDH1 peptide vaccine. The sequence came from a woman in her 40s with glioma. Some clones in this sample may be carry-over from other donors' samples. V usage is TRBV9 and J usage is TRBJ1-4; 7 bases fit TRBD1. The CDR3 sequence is CASSPTGTAEKLFF. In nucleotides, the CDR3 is TGTGCCAGCTCCCCAACCGGGACAGCCGAAAAACTGTTTTTT.